This T cell receptor (beta chain) was sequenced in a study of T cell repertoires in cytomegalovirus infection. Turning to the study itself: Public signatures in TCR beta pointed to CMV infection and matching HLA type. Findings and limits, study-wide: Summed frequency of public TCR beta families distinguished CMV carriers with the relevant HLA. Predominance within the ex vivo response was attributable to HLA-C-restricted CMV-specific TCR beta clonotypes.

The germline V gene encodes CDR1 DFQATT and CDR2 SNEGSKA (reference sequence). The CDR3 contains 14 residues. Deletions cut 2 bases from V and 5 bases from J, with 13 bases between. MiXCR was run by TCRdb on the reads, yielding one entry per CDR3 protein. This table holds around 210,000 distinct CDR3 sequences, 5% to 8.5% found once. This clonotype was detected many times. What it binds is unknown. The V and J genes are TRBV20-1 and TRBJ1-5, with D possibly matching TRBD1 (5 bases). The sample was PBMCs. The source is a human donor in good health (CMV status not recorded). Some clones in this sample may be carry-over from other donors' samples. The CDR3, as DNA: TGCAGTGCTAGATGGCCGGTAGGGGATCAGCCCCAGCATTTT. It translates to CSARWPVGDQPQHF.